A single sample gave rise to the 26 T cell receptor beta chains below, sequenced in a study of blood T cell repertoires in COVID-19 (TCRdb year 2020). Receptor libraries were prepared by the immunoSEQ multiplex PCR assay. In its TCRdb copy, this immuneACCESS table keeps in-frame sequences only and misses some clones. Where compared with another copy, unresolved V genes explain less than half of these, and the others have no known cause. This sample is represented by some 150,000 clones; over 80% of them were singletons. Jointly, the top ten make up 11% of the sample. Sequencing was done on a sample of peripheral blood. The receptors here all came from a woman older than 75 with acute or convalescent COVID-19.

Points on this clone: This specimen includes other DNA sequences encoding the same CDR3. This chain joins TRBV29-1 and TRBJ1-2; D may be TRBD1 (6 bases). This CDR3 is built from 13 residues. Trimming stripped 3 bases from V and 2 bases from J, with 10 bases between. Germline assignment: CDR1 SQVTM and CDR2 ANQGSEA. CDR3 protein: CSVDGQRNYGYTF. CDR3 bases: TGCAGCGTTGATGGACAGAGAAACTATGGCTACACCTTC.

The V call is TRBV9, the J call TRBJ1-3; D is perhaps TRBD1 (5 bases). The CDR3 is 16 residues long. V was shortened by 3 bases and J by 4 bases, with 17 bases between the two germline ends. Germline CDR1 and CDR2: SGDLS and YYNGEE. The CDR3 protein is CASSAAPRDSGNTIYF. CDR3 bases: TGTGCCAGCAGCGCGGCCCCCCGGGACTCGGGAAACACCATATATTTT.

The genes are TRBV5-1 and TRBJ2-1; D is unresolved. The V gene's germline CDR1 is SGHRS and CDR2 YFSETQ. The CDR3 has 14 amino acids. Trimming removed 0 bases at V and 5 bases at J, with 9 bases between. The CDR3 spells CASSLGSPDNEQFF. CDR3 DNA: TGCGCCAGCAGCTTGGGTAGTCCTGACAATGAGCAGTTCTTC.

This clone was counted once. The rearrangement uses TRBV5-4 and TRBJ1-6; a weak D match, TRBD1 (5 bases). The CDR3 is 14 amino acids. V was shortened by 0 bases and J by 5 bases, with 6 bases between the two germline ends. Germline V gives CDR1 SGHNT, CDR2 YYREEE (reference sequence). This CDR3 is CASSLGQNNSPLHF. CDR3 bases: TGTGCCAGCAGCTTGGGACAGAATAATTCACCCCTCCACTTT.

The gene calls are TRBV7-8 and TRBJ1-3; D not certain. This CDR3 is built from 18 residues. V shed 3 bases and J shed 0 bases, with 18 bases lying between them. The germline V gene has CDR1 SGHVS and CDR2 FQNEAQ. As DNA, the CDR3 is TGTGCCAGCAGCTTTTTCGCTACATCCGGGAACTCTGGAAACACCATATATTTT. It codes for CASSFFATSGNSGNTIYF.

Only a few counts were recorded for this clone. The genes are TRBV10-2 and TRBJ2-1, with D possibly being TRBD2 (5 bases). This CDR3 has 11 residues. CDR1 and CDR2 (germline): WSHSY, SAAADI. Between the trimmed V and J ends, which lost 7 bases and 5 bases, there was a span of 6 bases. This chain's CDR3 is CASKRDNEQFF. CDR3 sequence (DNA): TGCGCCAGCAAGAGGGACAATGAGCAGTTCTTC.

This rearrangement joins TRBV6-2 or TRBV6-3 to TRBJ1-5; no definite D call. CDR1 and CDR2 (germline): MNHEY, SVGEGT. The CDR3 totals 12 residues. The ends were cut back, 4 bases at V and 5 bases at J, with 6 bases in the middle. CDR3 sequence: CASSLRDQPQHF. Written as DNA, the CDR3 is TGTGCCAGCAGTTTAAGAGATCAGCCCCAGCATTTT.

In DNA form, the CDR3 reads TGTGCCAGCAGTTACCACGGACAGGTCGATCAGCCCCAGCATTTT. Protein product: CASSYHGQVDQPQHF. The rearrangement joins TRBV6-2 or TRBV6-3 to TRBJ1-5; TRBD1 aligns across 7 bases. Germline trimming cut 2 bases from V and 5 bases from J; bases unmatched to any gene: 6. The germline V gene encodes CDR1 MNHEY and CDR2 SVGEGT. CDR3 length: 15 amino acids.

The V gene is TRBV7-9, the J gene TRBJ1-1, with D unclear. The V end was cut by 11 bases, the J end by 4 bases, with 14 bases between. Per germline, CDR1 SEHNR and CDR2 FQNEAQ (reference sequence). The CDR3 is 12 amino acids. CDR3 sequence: CAGERGGTEAFF. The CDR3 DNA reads TGTGCCGGGGAGCGGGGAGGCACTGAAGCTTTCTTT. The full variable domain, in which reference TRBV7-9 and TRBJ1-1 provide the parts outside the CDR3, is DTGVSQNPRHKITKRGQNVTFRCDPISEHNRLYWYRQTLGQGPEFLTYFQNEAQLEKSRLLSDRFSAERPKGSFSTLEIQRTEQGDSAMYLCAGERGGTEAFFGQGTRLTVV.

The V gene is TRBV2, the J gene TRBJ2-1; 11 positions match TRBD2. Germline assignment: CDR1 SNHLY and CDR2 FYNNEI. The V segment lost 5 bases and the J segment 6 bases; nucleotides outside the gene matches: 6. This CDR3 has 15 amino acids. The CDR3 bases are TGTGCCAGCAGTTTTCTAGCGGGGGGAACCAATGAGCAGTTCTTC. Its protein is CASSFLAGGTNEQFF.

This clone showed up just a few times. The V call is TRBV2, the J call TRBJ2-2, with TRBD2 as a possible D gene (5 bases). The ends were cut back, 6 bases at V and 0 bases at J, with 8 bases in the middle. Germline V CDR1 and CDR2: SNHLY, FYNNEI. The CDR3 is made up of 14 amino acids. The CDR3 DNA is TGTGCCAGCAGGGACTCGTCGAACACCGGGGAGCTGTTTTTT. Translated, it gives CASRDSSNTGELFF.

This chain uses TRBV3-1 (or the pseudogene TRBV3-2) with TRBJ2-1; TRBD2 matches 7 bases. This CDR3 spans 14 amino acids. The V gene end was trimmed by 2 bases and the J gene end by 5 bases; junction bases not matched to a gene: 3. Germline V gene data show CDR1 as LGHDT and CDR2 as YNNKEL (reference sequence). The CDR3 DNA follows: TGTGCCAGCAGCCAACCCGGGAGGAACAATGAGCAGTTCTTC. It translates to CASSQPGRNNEQFF.

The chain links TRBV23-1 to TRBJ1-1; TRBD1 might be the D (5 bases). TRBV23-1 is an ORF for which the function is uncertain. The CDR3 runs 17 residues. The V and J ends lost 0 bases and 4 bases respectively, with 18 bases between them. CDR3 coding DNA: TGCGCCAGCAGTCAATCGAGGGCGTCAGTCGGGGGCACTGAAGCTTTCTTT. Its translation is CASSQSRASVGGTEAFF.

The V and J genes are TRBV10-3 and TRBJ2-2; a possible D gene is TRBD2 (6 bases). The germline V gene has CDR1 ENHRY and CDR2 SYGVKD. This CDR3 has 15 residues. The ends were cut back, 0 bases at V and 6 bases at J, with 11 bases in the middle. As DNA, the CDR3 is TGTGCCATCAGTGAGTCGAGAGGGGAGGCCGGGGAGCTGTTTTTT. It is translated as CAISESRGEAGELFF.

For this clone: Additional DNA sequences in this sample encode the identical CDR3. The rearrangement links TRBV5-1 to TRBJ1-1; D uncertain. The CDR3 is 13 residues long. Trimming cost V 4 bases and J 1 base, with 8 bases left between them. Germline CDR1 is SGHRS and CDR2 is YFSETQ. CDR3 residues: CASSLAGNTEAFF. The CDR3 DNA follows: TGCGCCAGCAGCCTAGCGGGGAACACTGAAGCTTTCTTT.

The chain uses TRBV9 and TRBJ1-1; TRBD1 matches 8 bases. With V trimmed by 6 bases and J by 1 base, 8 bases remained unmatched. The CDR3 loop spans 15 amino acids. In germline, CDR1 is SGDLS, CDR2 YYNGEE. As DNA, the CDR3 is TGTGCCAGCACCCCAGGAGGGACAGGGAACACTGAAGCTTTCTTT. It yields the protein CASTPGGTGNTEAFF.

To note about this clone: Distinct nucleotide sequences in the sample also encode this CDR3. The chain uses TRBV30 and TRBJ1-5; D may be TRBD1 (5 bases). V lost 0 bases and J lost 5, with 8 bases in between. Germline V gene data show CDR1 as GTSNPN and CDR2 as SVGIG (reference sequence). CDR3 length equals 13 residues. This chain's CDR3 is CAWSVQGDQPQHF. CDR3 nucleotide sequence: TGTGCCTGGAGTGTACAAGGGGATCAGCCCCAGCATTTT.

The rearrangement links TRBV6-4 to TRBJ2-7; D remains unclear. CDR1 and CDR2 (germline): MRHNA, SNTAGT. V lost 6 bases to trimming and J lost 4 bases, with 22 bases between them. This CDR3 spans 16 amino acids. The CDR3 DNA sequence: TGTGCCAGCAGGAAGACGCAGGCTCTACCTCCTTACGAGCAGTACTTC. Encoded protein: CASRKTQALPPYEQYF.

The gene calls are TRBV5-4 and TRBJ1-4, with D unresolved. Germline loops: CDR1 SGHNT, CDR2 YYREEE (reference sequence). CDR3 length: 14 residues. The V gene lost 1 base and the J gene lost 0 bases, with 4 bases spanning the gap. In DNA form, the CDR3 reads TGTGCCAGCAGCTTGTCTGCAACTAATGAAAAACTGTTTTTT. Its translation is CASSLSATNEKLFF.

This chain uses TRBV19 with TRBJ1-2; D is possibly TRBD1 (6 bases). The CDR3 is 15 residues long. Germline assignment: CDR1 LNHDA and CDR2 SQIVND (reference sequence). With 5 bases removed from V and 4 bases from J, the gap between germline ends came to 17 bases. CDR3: CASSPPPRGIYGYTF. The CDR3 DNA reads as TGTGCCAGTAGTCCCCCGCCCAGGGGAATCTATGGCTACACCTTC.

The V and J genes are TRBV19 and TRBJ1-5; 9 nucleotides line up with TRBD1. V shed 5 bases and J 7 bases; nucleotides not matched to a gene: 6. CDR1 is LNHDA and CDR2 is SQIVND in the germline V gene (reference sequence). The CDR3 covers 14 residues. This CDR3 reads CASSSDRGFQPQHF. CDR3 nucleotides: TGTGCCAGTAGTTCGGACAGGGGTTTCCAGCCCCAGCATTTT.

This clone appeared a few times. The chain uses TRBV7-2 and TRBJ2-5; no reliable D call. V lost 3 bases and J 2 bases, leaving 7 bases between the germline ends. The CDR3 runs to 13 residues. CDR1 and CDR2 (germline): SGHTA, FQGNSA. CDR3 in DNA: TGTGCCAGCAGCTTCCCTCAGCAAGAGACCCAGTACTTC. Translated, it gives CASSFPQQETQYF.

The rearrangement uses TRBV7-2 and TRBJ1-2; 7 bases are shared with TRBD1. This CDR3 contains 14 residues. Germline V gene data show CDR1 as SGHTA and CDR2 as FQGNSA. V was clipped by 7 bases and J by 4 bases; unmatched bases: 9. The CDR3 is CASTPWDSSYGYTF. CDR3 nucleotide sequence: TGTGCCAGCACCCCTTGGGACAGCTCCTATGGCTACACCTTC.

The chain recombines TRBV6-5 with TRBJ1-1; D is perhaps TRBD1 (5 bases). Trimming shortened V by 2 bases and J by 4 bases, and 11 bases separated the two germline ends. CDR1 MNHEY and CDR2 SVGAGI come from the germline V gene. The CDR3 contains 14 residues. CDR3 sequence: CASSYTGGVTEAFF. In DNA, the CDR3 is TGTGCCAGCAGTTACACGGGGGGTGTCACTGAAGCTTTCTTT.

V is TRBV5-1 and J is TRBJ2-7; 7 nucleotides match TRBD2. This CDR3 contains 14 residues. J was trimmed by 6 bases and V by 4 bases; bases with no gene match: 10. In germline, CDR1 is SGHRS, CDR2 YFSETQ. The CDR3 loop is CASSANPGGTEQYF. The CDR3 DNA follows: TGCGCCAGCAGCGCCAACCCGGGGGGTACCGAGCAGTACTTC.

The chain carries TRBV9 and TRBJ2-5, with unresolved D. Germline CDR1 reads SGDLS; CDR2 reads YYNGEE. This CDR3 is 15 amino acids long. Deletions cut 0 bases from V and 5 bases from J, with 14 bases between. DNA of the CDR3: TGTGCCAGCAGCGTAGCTCCACAGCCCTCCGAGACCCAGTACTTC. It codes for CASSVAPQPSETQYF.